The 12 T cell receptor beta chains below all came from one sample that was sequenced in a study of T cells in Graves' hyperthyroidism and ophthalmopathy. TCR beta CDR3 region amplification was performed from RNA transcripts. A first-round RT-PCR of the TCR CDR3 used the HTBI primer set. One entry per CDR3 protein, called by TCRdb with MiXCR from the multiplex PCR reads. The data hold over 400,000 distinct CDR3 sequences, with roughly 23% observed a single time. The sample consisted of blood. These receptors were obtained from a woman between 70 and 85 years old with Graves' ophthalmopathy.

This clonotype was counted only a few times. CDR3 DNA: TGCAGTGCTAGAGATCCAGCTCGCGGGACTAACTACGAGCAGTACTTC. It encodes CSARDPARGTNYEQYF. This rearrangement joins TRBV20-1 to TRBJ2-7; the match to TRBD2 covers 7 bases. Germline V gives CDR1 DFQATT, CDR2 SNEGSKA (reference sequence). V trimming: 0 bases; J trimming: 3 bases; junction bases outside the gene matches: 11. The CDR3 spans 16 residues.

This chain joins TRBV5-6 and TRBJ2-7; no reliable D call. Per germline, CDR1 SGHDT and CDR2 YYEEEE. The CDR3 is made up of 13 amino acids. V was shortened by 4 bases and J by 5 bases, with 13 bases between the two germline ends. The DNA of the CDR3 is TGTGCCAGCAGCACTTTGGGGATCAACGAGCAGTACTTC. It specifies CASSTLGINEQYF.

This clonotype was seen a few times. CDR3: CASSLGAAGYTF. Here the CDR3 DNA reads TGTGCCAGCAGTTTGGGAGCGGCTGGCTACACCTTC. The genes are TRBV12-3 or TRBV12-4 and TRBJ1-2, with unresolved D. CDR3 length equals 12 residues. Trimming took 3 bases from V and 7 from J, leaving 9 bases between them.

The chain has TRBV28 and TRBJ1-5; possibly TRBD1 for D (5 bases). Germline V gene data show CDR1 as MDHEN and CDR2 as SYDVKM. The V gene lost 1 base and the J gene lost 7 bases, with 14 bases spanning the gap. The CDR3 has 15 residues. Written as DNA, the CDR3 is TGTGCCAGCAGTTTATATTTCGGGGGGAGGCAGCCCCAGCATTTT. Translating gives CASSLYFGGRQPQHF. Full variable domain (remainder filled in from reference TRBV28 and TRBJ1-5): DVKVTQSSRYLVKRTGEKVFLECVQDMDHENMFWYRQDPGLGLRLIYFSYDVKMKEKGDIPEGYSVSREKKERFSLILESASTNQTSMYLCASSLYFGGRQPQHFGDGTRLSIL.

About this clonotype: The junction and the germline gene differ at one end; a read error may be behind it. The rearrangement joins TRBV11-2 to TRBJ1-1; weak D call: TRBD1 (6 bases). The CDR3 sequence is 15 residues long. CDR1 and CDR2 from the germline V gene are SGHAT and FQNNGV. CDR3 residues: CASSLVGGGDTKAFF. As DNA, the CDR3 is TGTGCCAGCAGCTTAGTTGGAGGGGGGGACACTAAAGCTTTCTTT. Full variable domain (rest looked up from reference TRBV11-2 and TRBJ1-1): EAGVAQSPRYKIIEKRQSVAFWCNPISGHATLYWYQQILGQGPKLLIQFQNNGVVDDSQLPKDRFSAERLKGVDSTLKIQPAKLEDSAVYLCASSLVGGGDTKAFFGQGTRLTVV.

J is TRBJ2-5 and V is TRBV4-2; 9 bases match TRBD2. This CDR3 spans 16 amino acids. Germline trimming cut 1 base from V and 5 bases from J; bases unmatched to any gene: 8. Germline V lookup: CDR1 LGHNA, CDR2 YNFKEQ. CDR3 amino acids: CASSQVGAGGSETQYF. DNA of the CDR3: TGTGCCAGCAGCCAAGTTGGAGCGGGAGGTTCGGAGACCCAGTACTTC.

This sequence joins TRBV20-1 and TRBJ2-3; TRBD2 aligns across 12 bases. V was clipped by 1 base and J by 3 bases; unmatched bases: 2. CDR3 length: 15 amino acids. The germline V gene encodes CDR1 DFQATT and CDR2 SNEGSKA (reference sequence). CDR3 DNA sequence: TGCAGTGCTAGAGTCGGGACTAGCGGGACAGATACGCAGTATTTT. Protein sequence: CSARVGTSGTDTQYF.

This clonotype was detected ten times or more. The rearrangement uses TRBV20-1 and TRBJ2-5; D is possibly TRBD2 (6 bases). The V end lost 6 bases, the J end lost 8 bases, and 22 bases lay between the germline ends. Germline CDR1 reads DFQATT; CDR2 reads SNEGSKA (reference sequence). The CDR3 is 14 amino acids. CDR3 in DNA: TGCAGTGCCCCTGACGGGAGCCAGCAAAGAACCCAGTACTTC. Translated, it gives CSAPDGSQQRTQYF.

This clonotype was observed a handful of times. V gene TRBV30 combines with J gene TRBJ1-1; D is unresolved. Germline V gives CDR1 GTSNPN, CDR2 SVGIG (reference sequence). The CDR3 contains 12 residues. V lost 4 bases, J lost 10 bases, and 16 bases lay in between. The CDR3 sequence is CAWTESGHRAFF. Written as DNA, the CDR3 is TGTGCCTGGACCGAAAGCGGGCATAGAGCTTTCTTT.

This clonotype was counted many times. CDR3 nucleotides: TGCAGCGTTAAGTCAATTACAGGGAACACTGAAGCTTTCTTT. Translated, it gives CSVKSITGNTEAFF. The chain has TRBV29-1 and TRBJ1-1; possible D gene TRBD1, 5 bases. The CDR3 runs 14 residues. The germline gives CDR1 SQVTM, CDR2 ANQGSEA. Trimming shortened V by 5 bases and J by 1 base, and 14 bases separated the two germline ends.

This clonotype was observed many times. CDR3 DNA sequence: TGTGCCAGCAGTTGGGGGCCGAACACCGGGGAGCTGTTTTTT. It yields the protein CASSWGPNTGELFF. This chain joins TRBV28 and TRBJ2-2; TRBD1 might be the D (6 bases). V was cut by 4 bases and J by 0 bases, with 6 bases left in between. The CDR3 totals 14 residues. Per the germline V gene, CDR1 is MDHEN and CDR2 is SYDVKM.

The gene calls are TRBV7-9 and TRBJ2-3; 10 positions agree with TRBD2. This CDR3 has 18 amino acids. The V gene end was trimmed by 5 bases and the J gene end by 2 bases; junction bases not matched to a gene: 13. The V gene's germline CDR1 is SEHNR and CDR2 FQNEAQ (reference sequence). CDR3 in amino acids: CASSTSRLGTSDTDTQYF. In DNA form, the CDR3 reads TGTGCCAGCAGCACGAGTCGCCTCGGGACTAGCGACACAGATACGCAGTATTTT.